This T cell receptor beta chain was recorded in a study of blood T cell repertoires in COVID-19. Study as a whole: Acute and convalescent COVID-19 specimens originated in the United States, Italy and Spain. T cells, B-cell-depleted T cells, or PBMCs provided the cDNA or gDNA that served as material.

CDR1 is ENHRY, CDR2 SYGVKD, per germline. The CDR3 runs 14 residues. Trimming shortened V by 0 bases and J by 2 bases, and 6 bases separated the two germline ends. TCRdb's table, derived via immunoSEQ multiplex PCR, lists solely in-frame clones and lacks some. The sample carries tens of thousands of clones, approximately 80% recorded once. This clone was detected only a few times. This sequence joins TRBV10-3 and TRBJ2-3; tentative D call: TRBD2 (6 bases). Sequencing was carried out using peripheral blood. The sequence was obtained from a woman aged 55-75 years with acute or convalescent COVID-19. The CDR3 reads CAISESRDTDTQYF. The CDR3 nucleotides read TGTGCCATCAGTGAGTCGCGGGACACAGATACGCAGTATTTT.